This T cell receptor beta chain was documented in a study of Ad26.COV2.S vaccination and SARS-CoV-2 variants (dated by TCRdb to about 2021). About the study as a whole: Vaccine-arm donors came from COV1001, a multicentre, randomized, double-blind, placebo-controlled phase I-IIa trial of Ad26.COV2.S in healthy adults. Ad26.COV2.S was given intramuscularly at 5x10^10 or 1x10^11 viral particles, as a single shot or as two shots 56 days apart. Blinding of investigators to trial group allocation was maintained during experiments and outcome assessment. A total of 32 samples were included in the TCR-sequenced set, comprising around 19 Ad26.COV2.S vaccine recipients, 5 placebo recipients and 8 SARS-CoV-2 convalescent individuals. Trial participants were randomized into five groups of five, in which low-dose or high-dose Ad26.COV2.S was given once or twice, or placebo was given on both occasions. TCRbeta repertoire sequencing was used to assess the specificity and breadth of SARS-CoV-2-reactive T cell receptors after Ad26.COV2.S vaccination. Findings and caveats that apply to the study as a whole: Vaccine and placebo recipients had comparable non-spike TCR breadth, which fits with the vaccine containing only spike. Substantial breadth of spike-specific CD8+ and CD4+ T cell responses was reported after vaccination. The authors noted that the TCR breadth and depth analyses may have underestimated total T cell responses. Compared with placebo recipients, Ad26.COV2.S recipients showed higher spike-specific TCR breadth (P = 0.0014). The study was not powered to compare responses between vaccine doses or regimens.

V is clipped by 5 bases and J by 3 bases, and the sequence between their germline boundaries is 5 bases long. According to the germline V gene, CDR1 reads SGHTA and CDR2 reads FQGNSA. Spanning cysteine to phenylalanine, the CDR3 consists of 13 amino acids. Of the read, only the CDR3 DNA is kept; its 39 bases are in frame from base 1. The immunoSEQ Assay was the method used to sequence TCRbeta CDR3 regions. After extraction, genomic DNA underwent amplification by bias-controlled multiplex PCR, followed by high-throughput sequencing. The authors' analysis ran thus. To quantify the absolute abundance of every unique TCRbeta CDR3 region, sequences were collapsed and filtered. Usable DNA was measured by amplifying reference genes present in all nucleated cells, and TCRbeta template counts were normalized to that usable DNA to estimate T cell fraction. Repertoire TCRs were annotated as SARS-CoV-2-specific when V gene, CDR3 amino acid sequence and J gene were exactly matched to a known reactive TCR set. MIRA supplied the reference SARS-CoV-2 TCR set, which was filtered for enrichment in COVID-19-positive ImmuneCODE repertoires so that public or cross-reactive TCRs were removed. Drawing on the MIRA antigens, annotated TCRs were analysed further at the level of specific ORF or position within ORF. Breadth was defined as the number of annotated unique rearrangements divided by the total number of unique productive rearrangements, and depth was defined as the summed frequency of the annotated unique rearrangements. TCR breadth was compared between groups using two-sided Wilcoxon rank-sum tests. In its TCRdb copy, this immuneACCESS table keeps in-frame sequences only and misses some clones. Where compared with another copy, unresolved V genes explain less than half of these, and the others have no known cause. V and J calls plus clone size are reproduced from that table; the DNA served to infer D and trimming. The sample table contains 200,000 to 250,000 clones; only one count was recorded for 88% of them. The ten largest clonotypes hold around 10% of the sample.

Regarding this clone: No antigen is known for it. Base qualities are missing; no much larger clone stands one base away.

In light of the paper, this sample's treatment or condition label describes: some 19 received Ad26.COV2.S at low or high dose, single or two shots; roughly five received placebo; per-sample allocation not given. Repertoires of vaccine and placebo recipients were sequenced from samples taken on day 63 after the first injection. In Cohort 1b, roughly 25 adults aged 18-55 years were enrolled at a single site in Boston, USA, between 29 July and 7 August 2020. Ad26.COV2.S was a replication-incompetent adenovirus type 26 vector that expressed a prefusion-stabilized SARS-CoV-2 spike protein derived from the original Wuhan strain.

The input for sequencing was peripheral blood, taken in a trial of Ad26.COV2.S vaccine versus placebo. The sequence links TRBV7-2 to TRBJ2-6, with no confident D gene call. This clonotype was obtained from a person aged 18-60 years who received the Ad26.COV2.S COVID-19 vaccine or a placebo. The CDR3 has the sequence CASSPGGANVLTF. The DNA sequence is as follows: TGTGCCAGCAGCCCTGGTGGGGCCAACGTCCTGACTTTC.